Listed here are 13 T cell receptor beta chains from one sample, sequenced in a study of circulating CD8 cells and anti-PD-1 response in melanoma. The QIAseq Immune Repertoire TCR panel built the libraries from about 16 ng of total RNA. TCRdb used MiXCR to reprocess the reads, holding one entry per CDR3 protein. Seen here are roughly 290 distinct CDR3 sequences, roughly a tenth observed once, and the top ten hold approximately 63%. Live CD3+CD8+TCRalphabeta+ cells were sorted into four subsets by PD-1 and/or TIGIT. This specimen was CD8+ T cells from PBMCs, taken at baseline or after one month of anti-PD-1 therapy (not recorded which). The receptors were sampled from a human donor with melanoma.

By sample fraction, this clonotype is large. The chain carries TRBV5-1 and TRBJ2-7, with D maybe TRBD2 (5 bases). V dropped 4 bases and J dropped 3 bases, with 17 bases sitting between them. CDR3 length: 15 amino acids. Germline CDR1 and CDR2: SGHRS and YFSETQ. CDR3 sequence (DNA): TGCGCCAGCAGCCCGGGATCCTACACGGGCTACGAGCAGTACTTC. Translating it yields CASSPGSYTGYEQYF.

The chain employs TRBV9 and TRBJ2-7; D gene unclear. V was shortened by 3 bases and J by 3 bases, with 13 bases between the two germline ends. The germline CDR1 and CDR2 sequences are SGDLS and YYNGEE. CDR3 length: 14 amino acids. CDR3 residues: CASSAVVGSYEQYF. The CDR3 nucleotides read TGTGCCAGCAGCGCCGTGGTGGGCAGCTACGAGCAGTACTTC.

Within the sample, this clonotype is large. CDR3 in amino acids: CASSRGAVATSGNTIYF. In DNA, the CDR3 is TGTGCCAGCAGCAGGGGGGCAGTCGCTACCTCTGGAAACACCATATATTTT. The gene calls are TRBV2 and TRBJ1-3; 7 bases are shared with TRBD1. The CDR3 extends over 17 amino acids. V lost 6 bases and J lost 0; bases outside the gene matches: 11. Germline V gene lookup returns CDR1 SNHLY and CDR2 FYNNEI.

By share of the sample, this clonotype is large (0.1 to 1%). V is TRBV9 and J is TRBJ2-7; D unclear. The CDR3 runs to 13 residues. V lost 0 bases to trimming and J lost 0 bases, with 4 bases between them. Germline V gene sequence: CDR1 SGDLS, CDR2 YYNGEE. The CDR3 here is CASSVVPSYEQYF. The CDR3 DNA reads TGTGCCAGCAGCGTAGTTCCCTCCTACGAGCAGTACTTC.

This clonotype was found a few times. The rearrangement uses TRBV2 and TRBJ2-5; TRBD1 agrees at 8 bases. The CDR3 sequence is 15 residues long. Germline CDR1 and CDR2: SNHLY and FYNNEI. J gave up 4 bases and V 2 bases, and 6 bases lay outside the gene matches. The CDR3 spells CASSERGRGPETQYF. The DNA of the CDR3 is TGTGCCAGCAGTGAAAGGGGCAGGGGGCCAGAGACCCAGTACTTC.

Judged by abundance, this clonotype is hyperexpanded. The V call is TRBV7-2, the J call TRBJ2-3; no reliable D call. V lost 1 base to trimming and J lost 8 bases, with 7 bases between them. CDR3 length: 12 amino acids. CDR1 is SGHTA, CDR2 FQGNSA, per germline. The CDR3 DNA follows: TGTGCCAGCAGCTTAGACTTGGGTACGCAGTATTTT. Translation: CASSLDLGTQYF. Variable domain in full (rest from reference TRBV7-2 and TRBJ2-3): GAGVSQSPSNKVTEKGKDVELRCDPISGHTALYWYRQSLGQGLEFLIYFQGNSAPDKSGLPSDRFSAERTGGSVSTLTIQRTQQEDSAVYLCASSLDLGTQYFGPGTRLTVL.

By frequency in the sample, this clonotype is large (0.1 to 1%). The chain employs TRBV28 and TRBJ1-5, with TRBD1 as a possible D gene (6 bases). CDR1 MDHEN and CDR2 SYDVKM come from the germline V gene. The V and J ends lost 5 bases and 2 bases respectively, with 10 bases between them. This CDR3 is built from 14 residues. CDR3 DNA sequence: TGTGCCAGCAGTCACTCAGGGGGCAATCAGCCCCAGCATTTT. Translated: CASSHSGGNQPQHF. The variable domain in full, with the rest retrieved from reference TRBV28 and TRBJ1-5, is DVKVTQSSRYLVKRTGEKVFLECVQDMDHENMFWYRQDPGLGLRLIYFSYDVKMKEKGDIPEGYSVSREKKERFSLILESASTNQTSMYLCASSHSGGNQPQHFGDGTRLSIL.

This clonotype qualifies as medium-sized. The junction shows a germline mismatch at one end, possibly a read error. The gene calls are TRBV25-1 and TRBJ2-1; 9 nucleotides agree with TRBD1. CDR3 length: 15 amino acids. In germline, CDR1 is MGHDK, CDR2 SYGVNS. For the CDR3, the DNA is TGTGCCAGCAGTGAGACAGGGGGAGCCTACAATGAGCAGCTCTTC. Amino acid sequence: CASSETGGAYNEQLF.

The chain joins TRBV28 to TRBJ2-7, with 7 bases matching TRBD1. V was clipped by 6 bases and J by 3 bases; unmatched bases: 5. The V gene's germline CDR1 is MDHEN and CDR2 SYDVKM. The CDR3 loop spans 13 amino acids. The CDR3 protein is CASRHGTDYEQYF. The DNA of the CDR3 is TGTGCCAGCAGACACGGGACAGACTACGAGCAGTACTTC.

By share, this clonotype ranks as large (0.1 to 1%). The rearrangement links TRBV28 to TRBJ1-5; maybe TRBD1 (5 bases). Looked up from germline, CDR1 is MDHEN and CDR2 is SYDVKM. The V end was cut by 2 bases, the J end by 0 bases, with 11 bases between. CDR3 size: 16 residues. The DNA of the CDR3 is TGTGCCAGCAGTTTAACCGGGGCCCCTAGCAATCAGCCCCAGCATTTT. It codes for CASSLTGAPSNQPQHF.

This clonotype is large. This sequence joins TRBV19 and TRBJ2-5, with a tentative D call TRBD2 (6 bases). CDR1 is LNHDA, CDR2 SQIVND, per germline (reference sequence). Trimming shortened V by 3 bases and J by 5 bases, and 10 bases separated the two germline ends. The CDR3 sequence is 13 residues long. CDR3 DNA sequence: TGTGCCAGTAGTATGGTGGCGGGGGAGACCCAGTACTTC. Translating gives CASSMVAGETQYF.

This clonotype rates as medium-sized (0.01 to 0.1%). This chain joins TRBV19 and TRBJ1-1; D is uncertain. CDR3 length equals 13 residues. With 1 base removed from V and 1 base from J, the gap between germline ends came to 4 bases. From germline, CDR1 is LNHDA and CDR2 SQIVND (reference sequence). The CDR3 bases are TGTGCCAGTAGTATAGGCCAGAACACTGAAGCTTTCTTT. The encoded protein is CASSIGQNTEAFF.

In this sample, this clonotype is large. The CDR3 sequence: CASRGTGGNNYGYTF. CDR3 in DNA: TGTGCCAGCAGAGGTACAGGGGGCAATAACTATGGCTACACCTTC. The V call is TRBV2, the J call TRBJ1-2, with TRBD1 matching 9 bases. The CDR3 spans 15 residues. V shed 6 bases and J 1 base; nucleotides not matched to a gene: 6. Germline-derived CDR1 and CDR2 are SNHLY and FYNNEI.